Listed below are T cell receptor beta chains from one sample, sequenced in a study of shared clonotypes between healthy human individuals. Measured with immunoSEQ multiplex PCR; TCRdb has only the in-frame clones, and not every one. The table shows approximately 2.4 million clones, with approximately 96% occurring only once. The sequenced sample was naive CD4+ T cells sorted from blood. These receptor sequences come from a young man in good health. Each CDR3 is given with its conserved first and last residue. The order of the fields is J gene, clone size, V gene, D gene, CDR3 protein, CDR3 DNA. The D gene is left open where the match is weak. Clone size is not always given. Where it is, it says once, few, many or a class for expanded clones.

>TRBJ1-1|-|TRBV6-5|-
CASSYSPLNTEAFF
TGTGCCAGCAGTTACTCTCCTCTGAACACTGAAGCTTTCTTT
>TRBJ2-3|few|TRBV10-1|TRBD2
CASSDLLAGDTDTQYF
TGCGCCAGCAGTGACCTACTAGCGGGGGACACAGATACGCAGTATTTT
>TRBJ2-6|-|TRBV12-5|TRBD2
CASGSGLAGGFNVLTF
TGTGCTAGTGGTTCCGGACTAGCGGGAGGATTCAACGTCCTGACTTTC
>TRBJ2-5|-|TRBV5-6|-
CASSLVGQQETQYF
TGTGCCAGCAGCTTGGTAGGACAGCAAGAGACCCAGTACTTC
>TRBJ1-1|-|TRBV7-9|-
CASSLARQANMNTEAFF
TGTGCCAGCAGCTTAGCGAGGCAGGCCAACATGAACACTGAAGCTTTCTTT
>TRBJ2-6|-|TRBV7-9|-
CASSPRVSGANVLTF
TGTGCCAGCAGCCCCCGGGTCTCTGGGGCCAACGTCCTGACTTTC
>TRBJ1-6|-|TRBV7-6|-
CASSLAEVGSPLHF
TGTGCCAGCAGCTTAGCTGAGGTGGGTTCACCCCTCCACTTT
>TRBJ2-1|-|TRBV13|TRBD2
CASSRWTSGGRNEQFF
TGTGCCAGCAGCCGCTGGACTAGCGGGGGGCGGAATGAGCAGTTCTTC
>TRBJ2-5|-|TRBV5-6|TRBD1
CASSKTGTSETQYF
TGTGCCAGCAGCAAGACAGGGACGTCGGAGACCCAGTACTTC
>TRBJ2-7|-|TRBV7-8|TRBD1
CASSLRTPGTGGYEQYF
TGTGCCAGCAGCTTGCGTACCCCCGGGACAGGGGGATACGAGCAGTACTTC
>TRBJ1-2|-|TRBV6-6|-
CASRSTTGQTYGYTF
TGTGCCAGCAGATCCACAACCGGACAGACCTATGGCTACACCTTC
>TRBJ2-7|-|TRBV30|-
CAWSGSGLNEQYF
TGTGCCTGGAGTGGTTCGGGTTTAAACGAGCAGTACTTC
>TRBJ1-5|-|TRBV7-9|TRBD1
CASSPGTGYDQPQHF
TGTGCCAGCAGCCCTGGGACAGGGTATGATCAGCCCCAGCATTTT
>TRBJ1-6|few|TRBV5-4|-
CASSLENSPLHF
TGTGCCAGCAGCTTGGAGAATTCACCCCTCCACTTT
>TRBJ1-2|-|TRBV18|-
CASSPGTPYGYTF
TGTGCCAGCTCACCAGGGACACCCTATGGCTACACCTTC
>TRBJ2-4|-|TRBV6-5|-
CASSYRPGSAKNIQYF
TGTGCCAGCAGTTACCGACCGGGTAGCGCCAAAAACATTCAGTACTTC
>TRBJ1-2|-|TRBV4-2|TRBD1
CASSQESTGALTF
TGTGCCAGCAGCCAAGAGTCAACAGGGGCCCTCACCTTC
>TRBJ1-4|-|TRBV28|-
CASSSGATNEKLFF
TGTGCCAGCAGTTCGGGGGCAACTAATGAAAAACTGTTTTTT
>TRBJ2-7|-|TRBV7-9|TRBD1
CASSLALTGGPSGEQYF
TGTGCCAGCAGCTTAGCCTTGACAGGGGGTCCGTCGGGCGAGCAGTACTTC
>TRBJ1-5|-|TRBV4-3|-
CASSQEHSSNQPQHF
TGCGCCAGCAGCCAGGAGCACAGTAGCAATCAGCCCCAGCATTTT
>TRBJ2-7|once|TRBV15|-
CATSGYRDTGILEQYF
TGTGCCACCAGCGGCTATCGGGACACCGGTATCCTCGAGCAGTACTTC
>TRBJ2-1|-|TRBV5-1|-
CASSWGPLDNEQFF
TGCGCCAGCAGCTGGGGACCTTTGGACAATGAGCAGTTCTTC
>TRBJ2-7|-|TRBV10-3|-
CAISESMGGDEQYF
TGTGCCATCAGTGAGTCGATGGGGGGCGACGAGCAGTACTTC
>TRBJ1-2|-|TRBV5-4|TRBD1
CASSLGLNRGDGYTF
TGTGCCAGCAGCTTGGGCCTTAACAGGGGGGATGGCTACACCTTC
>TRBJ1-1|-|TRBV7-9|-
CASSFRRQQILNTEAFF
TGTGCCAGCAGCTTTAGGAGACAACAGATCCTTAACACTGAAGCTTTCTTT
>TRBJ2-2|-|TRBV7-2|-
CASSLSVVGTTTGELFF
TGTGCCAGCAGCTTATCGGTCGTGGGAACTACCACCGGGGAGCTGTTTTTT
>TRBJ1-1|once|TRBV19|TRBD1
CASSRDRSTEAFF
TGTGCCAGCAGCCGGGACAGATCGACTGAAGCTTTCTTT
>TRBJ1-1|once|TRBV10-3|TRBD1
CAIRRDSLNTEAFF
TGTGCCATCAGGCGGGACAGCTTGAACACTGAAGCTTTCTTT
>TRBJ2-3|-|TRBV2|-
CASTYTAGADTQYF
TGTGCCAGCACCTACACTGCAGGAGCAGATACGCAGTATTTT
>TRBJ1-5|-|TRBV5-1|-
CASSSGLAGDQPQHF
TGCGCCAGCAGCTCAGGCCTAGCCGGGGATCAGCCCCAGCATTTT
>TRBJ2-7|-|TRBV2|-
CASTERAGVSYEQYF
TGTGCCAGCACCGAACGAGCCGGGGTCTCCTACGAGCAGTACTTC
>TRBJ2-1|-|TRBV9|-
CASSQGTAGVRNEQFF
TGTGCCAGCAGCCAGGGGACGGCGGGAGTGAGAAATGAGCAGTTCTTC
>TRBJ1-1|-|TRBV25-1|-
CASKKFAGNTEAFF
TGTGCCAGCAAAAAATTTGCCGGGAACACTGAAGCTTTCTTT
>TRBJ2-1|once|TRBV19|-
CASKSGLLGLNEQFF
TGTGCCAGTAAAAGCGGGCTTCTGGGTCTCAATGAGCAGTTCTTC
>TRBJ1-6|-|TRBV5-6|TRBD1
CASSGLQGYSSPLHF
TGTGCCAGCAGCGGTTTACAGGGGTATAGTTCACCCCTCCACTTT
>TRBJ2-7|-|TRBV15|-
CATSRDPYRMEQYF
TGTGCCACCAGCAGAGACCCCTACCGGATGGAGCAGTACTTC
>TRBJ2-2|-|TRBV10-3|-
CAISKTDSAATGELFF
TGTGCCATCAGTAAAACAGACAGCGCCGCAACCGGGGAGCTGTTTTTT
>TRBJ1-4|-|TRBV2|-
CASSGQGGGEKLFF
TGTGCCAGCAGTGGACAAGGAGGGGGGGAAAAACTGTTTTTT
>TRBJ1-1|-|TRBV27|-
CASSFRMNTEAFF
TGTGCCAGCAGTTTCAGGATGAACACTGAAGCTTTCTTT
>TRBJ2-2|-|TRBV30|TRBD1
CAWGRQGPTGELFF
TGTGCCTGGGGAAGACAGGGGCCCACCGGGGAGCTGTTTTTT